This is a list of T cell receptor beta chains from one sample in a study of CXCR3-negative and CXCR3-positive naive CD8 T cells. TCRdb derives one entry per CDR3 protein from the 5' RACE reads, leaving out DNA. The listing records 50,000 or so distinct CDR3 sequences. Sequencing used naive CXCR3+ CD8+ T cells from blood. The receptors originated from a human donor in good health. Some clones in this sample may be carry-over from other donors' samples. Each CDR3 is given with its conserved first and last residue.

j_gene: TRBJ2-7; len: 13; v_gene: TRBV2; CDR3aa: CAGAHASSYEQYF
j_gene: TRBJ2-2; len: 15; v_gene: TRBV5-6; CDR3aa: CASSSGQGDSGELFF
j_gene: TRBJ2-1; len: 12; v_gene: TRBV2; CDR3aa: CASSGLNIEQFF
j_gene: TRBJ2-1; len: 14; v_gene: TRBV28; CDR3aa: CASRHVPVSDEQFF
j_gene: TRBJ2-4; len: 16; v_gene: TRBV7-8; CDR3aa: CASSLVGDEAKNIQYF
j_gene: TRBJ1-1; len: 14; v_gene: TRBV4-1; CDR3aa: CASSQDQGSTEAFF
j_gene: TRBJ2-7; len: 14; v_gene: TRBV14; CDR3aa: CASSQTTGGYEQYF
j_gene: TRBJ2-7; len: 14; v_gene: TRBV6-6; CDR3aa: CASSYEGEGYEQYF
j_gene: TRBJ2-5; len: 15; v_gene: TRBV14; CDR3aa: CASSQVGTEQETQYF
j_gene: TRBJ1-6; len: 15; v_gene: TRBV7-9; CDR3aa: CASSPVEGARSPLHF
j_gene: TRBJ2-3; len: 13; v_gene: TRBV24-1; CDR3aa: CATSDRQTDTQYF
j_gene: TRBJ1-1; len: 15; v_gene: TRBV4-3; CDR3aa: CASSQDRAGYSEAFF
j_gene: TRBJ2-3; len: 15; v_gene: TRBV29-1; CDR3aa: CSVDGAGGRSDTQYF
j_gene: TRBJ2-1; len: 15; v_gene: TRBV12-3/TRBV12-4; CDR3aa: CASSSGPPGSNEQFF
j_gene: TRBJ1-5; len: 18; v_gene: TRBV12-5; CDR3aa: CASGLPNTWDLGAQPQHF
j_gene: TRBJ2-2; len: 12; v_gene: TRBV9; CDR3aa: CASSVATGELFF
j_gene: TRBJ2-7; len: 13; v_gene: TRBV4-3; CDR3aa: CASSQDKGYEQYF
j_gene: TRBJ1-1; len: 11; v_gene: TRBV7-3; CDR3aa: CASSLGQIAFF
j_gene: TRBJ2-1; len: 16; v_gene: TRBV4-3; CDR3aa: CASSQDSGQGYNEQFF
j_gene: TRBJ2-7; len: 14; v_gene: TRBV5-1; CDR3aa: CASSLEQGGSEQYF
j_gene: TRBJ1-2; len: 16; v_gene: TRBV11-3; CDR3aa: CASSSREGRGFYGYTF
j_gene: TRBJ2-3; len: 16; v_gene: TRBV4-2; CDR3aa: CASSQDGPGGEDTQYF
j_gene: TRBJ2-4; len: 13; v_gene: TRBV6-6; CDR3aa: CASRTQGGDIQYF
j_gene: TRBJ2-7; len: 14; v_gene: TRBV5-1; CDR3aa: CASSGQGPSYEQYF